The next 22 T cell receptor beta chains were all read from a single sample in a study of cytomegalovirus exposure and HLA in healthy donors. Use of 60 Vbeta and 13 Jbeta primers characterized the PCR. TCRdb's table, derived via immunoSEQ multiplex PCR, lists solely in-frame clones and lacks some. The sample yields about 130,000 clones, around 80% seen once. Sequencing input: PBMCs. Receptor source: a woman between 45 and 60 years old in good health and CMV-seronegative.

V and J are TRBV19 and TRBJ1-5; 11 nucleotides line up with TRBD1. Germline lookup yields CDR1 LNHDA and CDR2 SQIVND (reference sequence). V was clipped by 6 bases and J by 1 base; unmatched bases: 8. The CDR3 consists of 17 residues. The CDR3 protein is CASSFGQGASSNQPQHF. In DNA, the CDR3 is TGTGCCAGTAGCTTTGGACAGGGGGCGTCAAGCAATCAGCCCCAGCATTTT.

A note on this clone: An end of the junction differs from the germline gene, which may be a read error. Other DNA sequences in this sample translate to the same CDR3. The chain recombines TRBV7-9 with TRBJ1-3; D is possibly TRBD1 (5 bases). Germline V gives CDR1 SEHNR, CDR2 FQNEAQ (reference sequence). The CDR3 totals 15 residues. The CDR3 DNA follows: TGTGCCAGTAGCTTAGTGGGGGGCTCTGGAAACACCATATATTTT. This encodes CASSLVGGSGNTIYF.

A single count supports this clone. This chain links TRBV19 with TRBJ2-2; D unclear. Looked up from germline, CDR1 is LNHDA and CDR2 is SQIVND (reference sequence). The CDR3 extends over 15 amino acids. Trimming shortened V by 5 bases and J by 4 bases, and 14 bases separated the two germline ends. The chain's CDR3 is CASSLLWSSTGELFF. In nucleotides, the CDR3 is TGTGCCAGTAGTCTACTCTGGTCGAGCACCGGGGAGCTGTTTTTT.

This clone was picked up a small number of times. The rearrangement joins TRBV7-2 to TRBJ1-5; D is perhaps TRBD1 (5 bases). The CDR3 is 14 amino acids. From germline, CDR1 is SGHTA and CDR2 FQGNSA. Trimming pared 2 bases from V and 5 bases from J, leaving 10 bases between. In nucleotides, the CDR3 is TGTGCCAGCAGCTTACAGGGTCGGGATCAGCCCCAGCATTTT. Protein product: CASSLQGRDQPQHF.

The genes are TRBV6-5 and TRBJ1-2; D remains ambiguous. The CDR3 contains 11 residues. Germline loops: CDR1 MNHEY, CDR2 SVGAGI. Trimming removed 5 bases at V and 7 bases at J, with 8 bases between. This chain's CDR3 is CASSDRVGYTF. The CDR3 DNA is TGTGCCAGCAGTGATCGAGTTGGCTACACCTTC.

The rearrangement links TRBV4-3 to TRBJ2-5, with 9 bases fitting TRBD1. The CDR3 contains 15 residues. V lost 6 bases and J lost 5; bases outside the gene matches: 10. CDR1 LGHNA and CDR2 YSLEER come from the germline V gene. The CDR3 sequence is CASSAGTGFQETQYF. For the CDR3, the DNA is TGCGCCAGCAGTGCCGGGACAGGGTTTCAGGAGACCCAGTACTTC.

The chain uses TRBV7-6 and TRBJ1-1, with D maybe TRBD1 (5 bases). The CDR3 spans 15 residues. V lost 5 bases to trimming and J lost 4 bases, with 17 bases between them. Germline-derived CDR1 and CDR2 are SGHVS and FNYEAQ. CDR3 region: CASSPPGGGRTEAFF. The CDR3 region has the DNA TGTGCCAGCAGCCCTCCTGGGGGGGGACGCACTGAAGCTTTCTTT. The full variable domain, rest sourced from reference TRBV7-6 and TRBJ1-1, is GAGVSQSPRYKVTKRGQDVALRCDPISGHVSLYWYRQALGQGPEFLTYFNYEAQQDKSGLPNDRFSAERPEGSISTLTIQRTEQRDSAMYRCASSPPGGGRTEAFFGQGTRLTVV.

The chain recombines TRBV29-1 with TRBJ2-1, with D possibly matching TRBD1 (5 bases). The CDR3 covers 14 residues. V gave up 7 bases and J gave up 0 bases, with 13 bases separating them. CDR1 is SQVTM, CDR2 ANQGSEA, per germline. This CDR3 reads CSALDSSSYNEQFF. CDR3 DNA sequence: TGCAGCGCCCTCGACAGCAGCTCCTACAATGAGCAGTTCTTC.

This chain connects TRBV29-1 to TRBJ2-7; D unclear. The germline V gene encodes CDR1 SQVTM and CDR2 ANQGSEA. The germline V and J ends were trimmed by 4 bases and 2 bases, with 12 bases remaining between them. This CDR3 comprises 13 residues. The CDR3, as DNA: TGCAGCGTTGCTGGCCTCCAGACCTACGAGCAGTACTTC. The encoded protein is CSVAGLQTYEQYF.

The chain uses TRBV2 and TRBJ2-4, with D perhaps TRBD1 (5 bases). The germline V gene has CDR1 SNHLY and CDR2 FYNNEI. CDR3 length: 16 amino acids. The V gene lost 7 bases and the J gene lost 3 bases, with 19 bases spanning the gap. The CDR3 region has the DNA TGTGCCAGCACCTACATGGCAGGGCTAGACAAAAACATTCAGTACTTC. Translating it yields CASTYMAGLDKNIQYF.

J is TRBJ2-1 and V is TRBV12-5, with D possibly matching TRBD1 (5 bases). From germline, CDR1 is LGHNT and CDR2 FRNRAP. The CDR3 is 16 amino acids. Trimming took 0 bases from V and 5 from J, leaving 14 bases between them. CDR3 amino acids: CASGLVQVRPNNEQFF. The CDR3, as DNA: TGTGCTAGTGGTTTGGTACAGGTGCGGCCTAACAATGAGCAGTTCTTC.

This chain links TRBV5-6 with TRBJ1-2; 8 bases are a match to TRBD1. Germline trimming cut 4 bases from V and 8 bases from J; bases unmatched to any gene: 1. This CDR3 is built from 11 residues. CDR1 and CDR2 (germline): SGHDT, YYEEEE. CDR3 in amino acids: CASSRTGGYTF. In DNA form, the CDR3 reads TGTGCCAGCAGCCGGACAGGGGGCTACACCTTC.

This clone was detected only a few times. This sequence joins TRBV7-2 and TRBJ1-3; maybe TRBD1 (6 bases). There are 14 residues in the CDR3. CDR1 and CDR2 (germline): SGHTA, FQGNSA. V was shortened by 6 bases and J by 3 bases, with 12 bases between the two germline ends. The CDR3 nucleotides are TGTGCCAGCAGTCCTACAGGGTTTGGAAACACCATATATTTT. This encodes CASSPTGFGNTIYF.

This clone was detected only once. The genes are TRBV15 and TRBJ2-5, with TRBD1 matching 9 bases. Trimming cost V 6 bases and J 0 bases; bases outside gene matches: 5. This CDR3 has 15 residues. CDR1 LNHNV and CDR2 YYDKDF come from the germline V gene (reference sequence). The chain's CDR3 is CATRQGANHQETQYF. In nucleotides, the CDR3 is TGTGCCACCAGACAGGGGGCAAACCACCAAGAGACCCAGTACTTC.

This chain joins TRBV6-5 and TRBJ1-3; D is unresolved. V was shortened by 0 bases and J by 4 bases, with 10 bases between the two germline ends. This CDR3 is 15 amino acids long. Germline loops: CDR1 MNHEY, CDR2 SVGAGI. The CDR3 here is CASSYSDPRGNTIYF. The CDR3, as DNA: TGTGCCAGCAGTTACTCAGATCCCCGGGGAAACACCATATATTTT.

The V gene is TRBV15, the J gene TRBJ2-7; 10 bases align to TRBD2. The CDR3 is made up of 17 amino acids. J lost 4 bases, V lost 1 base, and 10 bases had no gene match. Germline V gene lookup returns CDR1 LNHNV and CDR2 YYDKDF (reference sequence). This CDR3 is CATSRALLAGVTYEQYV. Here the CDR3 DNA reads TGTGCCACCAGCAGAGCCCTCCTAGCGGGAGTCACTTACGAGCAGTACGTC.

The chain is built from TRBV6-5 and TRBJ2-1, with 10 nucleotides matching TRBD1. V shed 0 bases, J shed 9 bases, and the junction held 8 bases outside the gene matches. Germline assignment: CDR1 MNHEY and CDR2 SVGAGI. This CDR3 contains 16 residues. The CDR3 sequence is CASSYSVPGQGCEQFF. CDR3 bases: TGTGCCAGCAGTTACTCGGTACCGGGACAGGGGTGTGAGCAGTTCTTC.

This chain connects TRBV4-3 to TRBJ1-1, with no clear D. The CDR3 consists of 15 residues. Trimming stripped 0 bases from V and 1 base from J, with 9 bases between. From germline, CDR1 is LGHNA and CDR2 YSLEER. The CDR3 DNA reads TGCGCCAGCAGCCAAGATATGAGAGGGAACACTGAAGCTTTCTTT. As protein: CASSQDMRGNTEAFF.

The chain is built from TRBV6-6 and TRBJ2-2, with TRBD2 identical over 13 bases. CDR1 and CDR2 (germline): MNHNY, SVGAGI (reference sequence). The CDR3 has 16 residues. V shed 6 bases and J 0 bases; nucleotides not matched to a gene: 1. The DNA of the CDR3 is TGTGCCAGCAGCGGACTAGCGGGAGCGAACACCGGGGAGCTGTTTTTT. Translating it yields CASSGLAGANTGELFF.

This clone was recorded once. This chain uses TRBV19 with TRBJ1-2; 7 bases agree with TRBD1. The CDR3 contains 14 residues. The J segment lost 7 bases and the V segment lost 7 bases, leaving 12 bases of the junction unmatched. Germline V gene data show CDR1 as LNHDA and CDR2 as SQIVND (reference sequence). DNA of the CDR3: TGTGCCAGTAAATTACGAGACAGGGTAGGTGGCTACACCTTC. Translated: CASKLRDRVGGYTF.

V and J are TRBV6-1 and TRBJ2-3; 7 bases line up with TRBD2. Losses at the gene ends were 0 bases for V and 0 bases for J; bases not matched to a gene: 0. This CDR3 spans 15 amino acids. Germline V gene data show CDR1 as MNHNS and CDR2 as SASEGT. The DNA for the CDR3 is TGTGCCAGCAGTGAAGCGCGGGGGAGCACAGATACGCAGTATTTT. Its translation: CASSEARGSTDTQYF.

Only a few counts were recorded for this clone. V usage is TRBV6-5 and J usage is TRBJ2-7; 7 nucleotides align to TRBD1. CDR3 length: 13 residues. Germline CDR1 is MNHEY and CDR2 is SVGAGI. J lost 3 bases, V lost 5 bases, and 4 bases had no gene match. CDR3 in DNA: TGTGCCAGCAGTCGGACAGGCATCTACGAGCAGTACTTC. Translating it yields CASSRTGIYEQYF.